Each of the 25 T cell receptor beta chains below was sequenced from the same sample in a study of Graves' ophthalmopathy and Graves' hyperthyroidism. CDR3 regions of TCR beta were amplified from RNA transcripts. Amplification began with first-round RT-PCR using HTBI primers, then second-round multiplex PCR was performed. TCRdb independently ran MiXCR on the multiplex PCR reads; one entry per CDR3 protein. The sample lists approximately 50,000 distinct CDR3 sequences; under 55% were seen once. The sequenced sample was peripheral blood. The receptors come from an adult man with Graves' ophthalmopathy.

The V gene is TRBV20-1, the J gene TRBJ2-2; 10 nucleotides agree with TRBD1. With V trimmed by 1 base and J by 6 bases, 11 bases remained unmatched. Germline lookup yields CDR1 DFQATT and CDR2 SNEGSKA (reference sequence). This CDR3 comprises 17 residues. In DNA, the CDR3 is TGCAGTGCTAGAGTCTTGGGGACAGGGGACTACTCCGGGGAGCTGTTTTTT. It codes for CSARVLGTGDYSGELFF.

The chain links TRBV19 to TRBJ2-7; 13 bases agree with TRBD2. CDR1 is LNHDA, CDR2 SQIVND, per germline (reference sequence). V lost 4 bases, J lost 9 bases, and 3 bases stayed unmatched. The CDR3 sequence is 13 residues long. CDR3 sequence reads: CASSRGLAGAQYF. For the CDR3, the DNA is TGTGCCAGTAGTAGAGGACTAGCGGGAGCGCAGTACTTC.

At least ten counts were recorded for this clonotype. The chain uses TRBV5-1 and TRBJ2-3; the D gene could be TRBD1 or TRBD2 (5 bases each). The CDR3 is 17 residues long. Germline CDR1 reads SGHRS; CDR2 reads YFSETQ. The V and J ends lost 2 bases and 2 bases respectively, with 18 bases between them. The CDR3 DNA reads TGCGCCAGCAGCTTCCCAAGGTTCGGGACGGACACAGATACGCAGTATTTT. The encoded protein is CASSFPRFGTDTDTQYF. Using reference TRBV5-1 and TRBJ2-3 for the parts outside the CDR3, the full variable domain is KAGVTQTPRYLIKTRGQQVTLSCSPISGHRSVSWYQQTPGQGLQFLFEYFSETQRNKGNFPGRFSGRQFSNSRSEMNVSTLELGDSALYLCASSFPRFGTDTDTQYFGPGTRLTVL.

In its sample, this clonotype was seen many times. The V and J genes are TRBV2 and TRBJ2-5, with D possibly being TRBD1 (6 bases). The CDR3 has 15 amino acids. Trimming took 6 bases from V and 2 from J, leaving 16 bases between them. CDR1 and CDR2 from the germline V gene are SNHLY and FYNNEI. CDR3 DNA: TGTGCCAGCAGCGAACACGGGACAAAACAAGAGACCCAGTACTTC. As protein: CASSEHGTKQETQYF.

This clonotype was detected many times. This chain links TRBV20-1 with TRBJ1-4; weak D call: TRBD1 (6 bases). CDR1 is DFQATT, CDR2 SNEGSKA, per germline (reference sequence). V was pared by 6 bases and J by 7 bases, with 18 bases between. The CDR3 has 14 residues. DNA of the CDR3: TGCAGTGCACCCCCGACAGGTTTGGGTGAAAAACTGTTTTTT. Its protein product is CSAPPTGLGEKLFF.

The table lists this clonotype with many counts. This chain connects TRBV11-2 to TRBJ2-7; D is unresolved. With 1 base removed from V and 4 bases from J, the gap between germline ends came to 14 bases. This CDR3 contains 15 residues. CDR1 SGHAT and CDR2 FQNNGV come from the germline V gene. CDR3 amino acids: CASSLGLDVGYEQYF. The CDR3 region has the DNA TGTGCCAGCAGCTTAGGGCTAGATGTTGGGTACGAGCAGTACTTC.

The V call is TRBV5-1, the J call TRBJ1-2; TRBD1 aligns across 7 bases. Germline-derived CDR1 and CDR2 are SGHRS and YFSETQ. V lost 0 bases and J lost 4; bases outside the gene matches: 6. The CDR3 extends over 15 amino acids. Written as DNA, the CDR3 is TGCGCCAGCAGCTTGGACTCGACAGGGTCCTATGGCTACACCTTC. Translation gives CASSLDSTGSYGYTF.

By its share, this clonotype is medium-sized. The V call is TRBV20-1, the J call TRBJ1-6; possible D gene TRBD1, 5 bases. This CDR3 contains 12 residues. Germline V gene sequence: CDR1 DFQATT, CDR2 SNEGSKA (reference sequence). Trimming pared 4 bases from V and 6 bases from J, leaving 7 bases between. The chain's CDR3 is CSAKGLNSPLHF. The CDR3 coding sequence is TGCAGTGCTAAGGGGCTTAATTCACCCCTCCACTTT.

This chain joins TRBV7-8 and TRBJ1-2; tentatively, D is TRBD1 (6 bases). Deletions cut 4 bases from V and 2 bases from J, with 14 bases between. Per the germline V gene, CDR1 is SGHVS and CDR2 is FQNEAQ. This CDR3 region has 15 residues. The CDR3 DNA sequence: TGTGCCAGCAGCTCCGGAGACAGGCCCAACTATGGCTACACCTTC. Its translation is CASSSGDRPNYGYTF.

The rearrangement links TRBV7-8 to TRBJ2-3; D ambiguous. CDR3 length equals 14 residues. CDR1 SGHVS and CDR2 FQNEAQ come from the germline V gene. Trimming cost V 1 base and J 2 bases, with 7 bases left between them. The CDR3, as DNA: TGTGCCAGCAGCTTAGGGCGTCCCACAGATACGCAGTATTTT. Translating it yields CASSLGRPTDTQYF.

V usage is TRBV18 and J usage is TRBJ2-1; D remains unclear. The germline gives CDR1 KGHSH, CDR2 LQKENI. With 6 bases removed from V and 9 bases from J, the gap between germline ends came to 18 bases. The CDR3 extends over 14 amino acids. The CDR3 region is CASSPDSPRFEQFF. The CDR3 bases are TGTGCCAGCTCCCCCGACTCGCCCAGGTTTGAGCAGTTCTTC.

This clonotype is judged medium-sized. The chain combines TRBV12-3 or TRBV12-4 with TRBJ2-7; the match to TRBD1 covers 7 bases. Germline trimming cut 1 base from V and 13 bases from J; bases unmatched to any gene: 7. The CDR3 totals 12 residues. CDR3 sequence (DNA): TGTGCCAGCAGTTTAGTGACGGGACAGCTTTACTTC. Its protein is CASSLVTGQLYF.

The DNA of the CDR3 is TGCGCCAGCAGCCAAGAGACCGCAGCCTACGAGCAGTACTTC. Amino acid sequence: CASSQETAAYEQYF. This chain links TRBV4-1 with TRBJ2-7; no definite D call. CDR3 size: 14 residues. In germline, CDR1 is MGHRA, CDR2 YSYEKL. The germline V and J ends were trimmed by 0 bases and 2 bases, with 8 bases remaining between them.

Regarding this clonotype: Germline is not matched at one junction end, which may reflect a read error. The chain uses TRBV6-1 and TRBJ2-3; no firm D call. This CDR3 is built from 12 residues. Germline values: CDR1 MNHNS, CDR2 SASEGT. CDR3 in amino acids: CAISEIGDTQYF. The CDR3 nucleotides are TGTGCCATCAGTGAAATAGGGGATACGCAGTATTTT.

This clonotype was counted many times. CDR3 DNA: TGTGCCAGCAGCCCCCCTTACCAGGCTGGAAACACCATATATTTT. This sequence encodes CASSPPYQAGNTIYF. The chain couples TRBV16 to TRBJ1-3; D remains ambiguous. CDR3 length: 15 amino acids. The germline V and J ends were trimmed by 4 bases and 2 bases, with 12 bases remaining between them. From germline, CDR1 is KGHSY and CDR2 FQNENV.

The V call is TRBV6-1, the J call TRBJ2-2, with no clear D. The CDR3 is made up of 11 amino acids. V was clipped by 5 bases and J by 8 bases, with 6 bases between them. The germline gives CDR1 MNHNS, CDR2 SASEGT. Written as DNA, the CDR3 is TGTGCCAGCAGTCCACAAGGGGAGCTGTTTTTT. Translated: CASSPQGELFF.

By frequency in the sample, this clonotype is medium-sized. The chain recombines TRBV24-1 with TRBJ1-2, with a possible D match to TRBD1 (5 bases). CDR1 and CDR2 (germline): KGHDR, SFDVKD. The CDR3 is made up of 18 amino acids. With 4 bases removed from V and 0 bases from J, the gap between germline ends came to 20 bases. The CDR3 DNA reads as TGTGCCACCAGTGACTCCTCAATCCGGGACGGGACTAACTATGGCTACACCTTC. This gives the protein CATSDSSIRDGTNYGYTF.

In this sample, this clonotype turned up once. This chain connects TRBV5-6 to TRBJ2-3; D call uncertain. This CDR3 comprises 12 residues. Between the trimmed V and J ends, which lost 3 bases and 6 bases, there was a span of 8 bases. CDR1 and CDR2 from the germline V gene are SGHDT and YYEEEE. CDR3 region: CASSSRADTQYF. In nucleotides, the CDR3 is TGTGCCAGCAGCTCCCGCGCGGATACGCAGTATTTT.

The CDR3 nucleotides read TGTGCCATCAGGACGATTGGCTCAGATACGCAGTATTTT. Amino acids: CAIRTIGSDTQYF. V and J are TRBV10-3 and TRBJ2-3; no definite D call. Trimming shortened V by 6 bases and J by 4 bases, and 11 bases separated the two germline ends. This CDR3 comprises 13 residues. Germline V gene lookup returns CDR1 ENHRY and CDR2 SYGVKD.

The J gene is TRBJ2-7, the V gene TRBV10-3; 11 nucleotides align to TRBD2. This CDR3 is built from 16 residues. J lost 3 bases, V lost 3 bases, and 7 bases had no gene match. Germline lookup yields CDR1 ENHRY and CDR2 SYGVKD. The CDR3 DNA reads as TGTGCCATCAGTGAATCCGGGACTAGCGGACACTACGAGCAGTACTTC. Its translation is CAISESGTSGHYEQYF.

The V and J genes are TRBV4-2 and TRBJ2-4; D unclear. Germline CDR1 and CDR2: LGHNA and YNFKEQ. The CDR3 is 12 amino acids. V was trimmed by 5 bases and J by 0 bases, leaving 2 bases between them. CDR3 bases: TGTGCCAGCAGCTTAGCCAAAAACATTCAGTACTTC. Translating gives CASSLAKNIQYF.

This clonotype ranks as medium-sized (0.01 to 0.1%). The CDR3 here is CATSRTRGAGGYTF. For the CDR3, the DNA is TGTGCCACCAGCAGAACCAGGGGGGCGGGTGGCTACACCTTC. V usage is TRBV15 and J usage is TRBJ1-2; 7 bases map to TRBD1. The J segment lost 7 bases and the V segment lost 2 bases, leaving 7 bases of the junction unmatched. The CDR3 consists of 14 residues. Germline CDR1 is LNHNV and CDR2 is YYDKDF (reference sequence).

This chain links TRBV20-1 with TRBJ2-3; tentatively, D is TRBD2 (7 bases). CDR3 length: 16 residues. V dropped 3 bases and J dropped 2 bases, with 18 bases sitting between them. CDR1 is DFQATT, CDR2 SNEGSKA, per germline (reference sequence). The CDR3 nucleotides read TGCAGTGCTAGGAAGGGACAAGCGGGAAACACAGATACGCAGTATTTT. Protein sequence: CSARKGQAGNTDTQYF.

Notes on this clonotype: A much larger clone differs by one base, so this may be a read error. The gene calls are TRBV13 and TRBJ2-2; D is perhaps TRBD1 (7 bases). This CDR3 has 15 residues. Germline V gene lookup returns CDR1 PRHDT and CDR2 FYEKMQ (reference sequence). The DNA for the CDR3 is TGCGCCAGCAGCCAGGGGGGACAGTACACCGGGGAGCTGTTTTTT. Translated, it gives CASSQGGQYTGELFF. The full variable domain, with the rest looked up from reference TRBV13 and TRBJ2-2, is AAGVIQSPRHLIKEKRETATLKCYPIPRHDTVYWYQQGPGQDPQFLISFYEKMQSDKGSIPDRFSAQQFSDYHSELNMSSLELGDSALYFCASSQGGQYTGELFFGEGSRLTVL.

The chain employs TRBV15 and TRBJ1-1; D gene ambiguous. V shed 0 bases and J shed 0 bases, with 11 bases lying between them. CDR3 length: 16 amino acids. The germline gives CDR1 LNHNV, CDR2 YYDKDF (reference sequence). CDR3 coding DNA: TGTGCCACCAGCAGAGATATAGGACGGATGAACACTGAAGCTTTCTTT. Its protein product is CATSRDIGRMNTEAFF.